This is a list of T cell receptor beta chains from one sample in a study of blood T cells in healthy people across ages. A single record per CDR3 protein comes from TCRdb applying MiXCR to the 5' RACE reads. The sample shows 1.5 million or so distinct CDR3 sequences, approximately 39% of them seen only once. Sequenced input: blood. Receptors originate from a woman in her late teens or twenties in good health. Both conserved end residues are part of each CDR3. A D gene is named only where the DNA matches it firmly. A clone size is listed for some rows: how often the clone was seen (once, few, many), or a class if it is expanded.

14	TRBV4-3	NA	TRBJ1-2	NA	CASSQDKDNYGYTF	TGCGCCAGCAGCCAAGATAAGGATAACTATGGCTACACCTTC
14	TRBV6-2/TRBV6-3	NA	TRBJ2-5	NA	CASSSYPGGNEQYF	TGTGCCAGCAGTTCCTATCCCGGGGGAAATGAGCAGTACTTC
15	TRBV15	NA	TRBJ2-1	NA	CATSRERTRNNEQFF	TGTGCCACCAGCAGAGAGCGGACACGAAACAATGAGCAGTTCTTC
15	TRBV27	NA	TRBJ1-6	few	CASSLNQGRNSPLHF	TGTGCCAGCAGTTTAAATCAGGGTCGGAATTCACCCCTCCACTTT
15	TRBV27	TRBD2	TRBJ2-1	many	CASSSGLAGYNEQFF	TGTGCCAGCAGCTCCGGACTAGCGGGTTACAATGAGCAGTTCTTC
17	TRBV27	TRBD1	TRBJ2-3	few	CASSPVGQGRGTDTQYF	TGTGCCAGCAGTCCTGTAGGACAGGGGAGAGGCACAGATACGCAGTATTTT
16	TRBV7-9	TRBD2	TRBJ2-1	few	CASSLVPAGEYNEQFF	TGTGCCAGCAGCTTAGTCCCAGCGGGGGAATACAATGAGCAGTTCTTC
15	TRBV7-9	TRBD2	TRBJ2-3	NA	CASSLVAGGKDTQYF	TGTGCCAGCAGCTTGGTAGCGGGAGGAAAAGATACGCAGTATTTT
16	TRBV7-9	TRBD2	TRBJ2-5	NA	CASSLSSGTVQETQYF	TGTGCCAGCAGCTTGTCTAGCGGGACGGTTCAAGAGACCCAGTACTTC
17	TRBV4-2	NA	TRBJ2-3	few	CASSLKTGVSSTDTQYF	TGTGCCAGCAGCCTAAAAACGGGGGTATCAAGCACAGATACGCAGTATTTT
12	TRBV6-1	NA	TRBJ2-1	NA	CASSEVISEQFF	TGTGCCAGCAGTGAAGTAATAAGTGAGCAGTTCTTC
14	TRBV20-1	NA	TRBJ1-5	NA	CSARYRETGQPQHF	TGCAGTGCCAGATACAGGGAAACGGGTCAGCCCCAGCATTTT
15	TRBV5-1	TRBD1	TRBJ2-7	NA	CASSPGRIRGSEQYF	TGCGCCAGCAGCCCCGGCCGAATCAGGGGGAGCGAGCAGTACTTC
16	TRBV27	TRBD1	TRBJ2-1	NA	CASSKPNRDRDNEQFF	TGTGCCAGCAGTAAACCAAACCGGGACAGAGACAATGAGCAGTTCTTC
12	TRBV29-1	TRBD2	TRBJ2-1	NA	CSVYMGRGEQFF	TGCAGCGTTTACATGGGGAGGGGTGAGCAGTTCTTC
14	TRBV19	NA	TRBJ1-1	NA	CASSERAMNTEAFF	TGTGCCAGTAGTGAGCGGGCGATGAACACTGAAGCTTTCTTT
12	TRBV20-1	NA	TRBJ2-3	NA	CSAGQRGDTQYF	TGCAGTGCTGGACAGCGGGGAGATACGCAGTATTTT
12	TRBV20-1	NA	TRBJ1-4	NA	CSVSEDSRKLFF	TGCAGTGTCTCGGAAGACAGCAGAAAACTGTTTTTT
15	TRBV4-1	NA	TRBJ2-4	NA	CASSPVPLAKNIQYF	TGCGCCAGCAGCCCTGTACCTCTAGCCAAAAACATTCAGTACTTC
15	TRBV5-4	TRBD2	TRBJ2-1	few	CASSLDAGAGNEQFF	TGTGCCAGCAGCTTGGATGCGGGAGCGGGTAATGAGCAGTTCTTC
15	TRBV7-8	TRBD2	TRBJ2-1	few	CASSLPASGSDEQFF	TGTGCCAGCAGCTTACCAGCTAGCGGGAGTGATGAGCAGTTCTTC
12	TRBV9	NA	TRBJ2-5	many	CASSVGQETQYF	TGTGCCAGCAGCGTCGGCCAAGAGACCCAGTACTTC
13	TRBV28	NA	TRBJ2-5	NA	CASTEQGLETQYF	TGTGCCAGCACCGAACAGGGATTAGAGACCCAGTACTTC
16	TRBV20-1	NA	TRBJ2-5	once	CSARDLGTGYQETQYF	TGCAGTGCTAGAGATTTAGGAACAGGGTACCAAGAGACCCAGTACTTC
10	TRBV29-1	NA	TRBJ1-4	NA	CSVRSEKLFF	TGCAGCGTCCGAAGCGAAAAACTGTTTTTT
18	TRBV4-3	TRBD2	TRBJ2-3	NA	CASSQELASGRFTDTQYF	TGCGCCAGCAGCCAAGAATTGGCTAGCGGGAGGTTCACAGATACGCAGTATTTT
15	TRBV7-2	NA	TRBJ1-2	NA	CASSLDPSPNYDYTF	TGTGCCAGCAGCTTAGATCCCAGTCCTAACTATGACTACACCTTC
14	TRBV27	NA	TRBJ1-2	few	CASSSRDINYGYTF	TGTGCCAGCAGTTCCCGGGACATTAACTATGGCTACACCTTC
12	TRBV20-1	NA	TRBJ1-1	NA	CSASPLDTEAFF	TGCAGTGCTAGCCCACTGGACACTGAAGCTTTCTTT
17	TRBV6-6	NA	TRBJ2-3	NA	CASSYSLQGRGTDTQYF	TGTGCCAGCAGTTACAGTTTACAGGGTCGGGGCACAGATACGCAGTATTTT
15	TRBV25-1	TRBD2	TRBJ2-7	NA	CASSESVAGSYEQYF	TGTGCCAGCAGTGAATCGGTAGCGGGGAGCTACGAGCAGTACTTC
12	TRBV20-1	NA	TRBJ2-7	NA	CSANYQGYEQYF	TGCAGTGCTAATTACCAGGGATACGAGCAGTACTTC
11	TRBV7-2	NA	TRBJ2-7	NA	CASGEYNEQYF	TGTGCCAGCGGGGAGTACAATGAGCAGTACTTC
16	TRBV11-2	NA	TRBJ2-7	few	CASSLSGGLSTYEQYF	TGTGCCAGCAGCTTATCTGGCGGACTATCTACCTACGAGCAGTACTTC
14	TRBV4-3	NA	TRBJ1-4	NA	CASSRGRANEKLFF	TGCGCCAGCAGCCGAGGGCGAGCTAATGAAAAACTGTTTTTT
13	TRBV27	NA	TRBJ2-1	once	CTSSFNRASLEFF	TGTACCAGCAGTTTTAACAGGGCCTCTTTAGAGTTCTTC
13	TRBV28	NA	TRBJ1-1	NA	CASSDQRNTEAFF	TGTGCCAGCAGTGATCAGAGAAACACTGAAGCTTTCTTT
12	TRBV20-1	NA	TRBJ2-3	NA	CSASKTSDTQYF	TGCAGTGCTAGTAAGACGTCGGATACGCAGTATTTT
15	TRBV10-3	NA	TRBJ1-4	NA	CAISESSGGEGKLFF	TGTGCCATCAGTGAGTCATCTGGGGGCGAAGGAAAACTGTTTTTT
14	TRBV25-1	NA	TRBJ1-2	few	CASSEWQGSNGYTF	TGTGCCAGCAGTGAATGGCAGGGGAGTAATGGCTACACCTTC
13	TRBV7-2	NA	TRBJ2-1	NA	CASKAGLGYEQFF	TGTGCCAGCAAAGCCGGACTCGGCTATGAGCAGTTCTTC
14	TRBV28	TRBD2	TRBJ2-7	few	CASSSRLAGPRQYF	TGTGCCAGCAGCTCGAGACTAGCGGGACCCCGGCAGTACTTC
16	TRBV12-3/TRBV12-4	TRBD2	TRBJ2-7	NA	CASSSGLAGGNNEQYF	TGTGCCAGCAGTTCGGGACTAGCGGGAGGGAACAATGAGCAGTACTTC
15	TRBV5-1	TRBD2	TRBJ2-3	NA	CASSGGGTYTDTQYF	TGCGCCAGCAGTGGGGGGGGAACATACACAGATACGCAGTATTTT
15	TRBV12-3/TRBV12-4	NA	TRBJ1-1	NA	CASRAQPSMNTEAFF	TGTGCCAGCAGAGCTCAGCCTTCCATGAACACTGAAGCTTTCTTT